Listed below are T cell receptor beta chains from one sample, sequenced in a study of regulatory T cells in long-lasting Graves disease. TCRdb reprocessed the multiplex PCR reads with MiXCR, giving one entry per CDR3 protein. The sample lists 420,000 or so distinct CDR3 sequences; 20% to 30% were seen once. The sample consisted of peripheral blood mononuclear cells (PBMCs), taken when the disease was refractory, from a patient treated with antithyroid drugs. These receptors were collected from a female donor with Graves disease. Both conserved end residues are part of each CDR3. A D gene is named only where the DNA matches it firmly. The size field is filled for only some rows; it gives once, few, many or a size class.

clone size	V gene	J gene	D gene	CDR3 DNA	CDR3 protein
.	TRBV7-2	TRBJ2-6	.	TGTGCCAGCAGCTTTTTCTTGGGACGCAACTCTGGGGCCAACGTCCTGACTTTC	CASSFFLGRNSGANVLTF
.	TRBV27	TRBJ1-1	TRBD1	TGTGCCAGCAGTTTATCCTTGGACAGGTGGAGGGGGAACACTGAAGCTTTCTTT	CASSLSLDRWRGNTEAFF
many	TRBV27	TRBJ2-7	TRBD2	TGTGCCAGCAGTTTATCTAGCGGGAGCTCCTACGAGCAGTACTTC	CASSLSSGSSYEQYF
.	TRBV6-5	TRBJ1-6	.	TGTGCCAGCAGTTACGAAACCCCGGGTCCGACGCGAACTTCACCCCTCCACTTT	CASSYETPGPTRTSPLHF
many	TRBV6-1	TRBJ2-5	TRBD2	TGTGCCAGCATCGAAGGGCTAGCGGGATGGGAGACCCAGTACTTC	CASIEGLAGWETQYF
few	TRBV27	TRBJ2-2	.	TGTGCCAGCAGTTTTGGACCATACACCGGGGAGCTGTTTTTT	CASSFGPYTGELFF
few	TRBV7-9	TRBJ2-2	TRBD2	TGTGCCAGCACCCTTAGTGGGACTAGCGGAACCACCGGGGAGCTGTTTTTT	CASTLSGTSGTTGELFF
few	TRBV5-1	TRBJ2-6	TRBD1	TGCGCCAGCAGCACACTAATGACAGGGTCTAACTCTGGGGCCAACGTCCTGACTTTC	CASSTLMTGSNSGANVLTF
many	TRBV5-1	TRBJ1-2	TRBD1	TGCGCCAGCAGCTTGACGGGGACAGGGAATGGCTACACCTTC	CASSLTGTGNGYTF
few	TRBV7-3	TRBJ2-5	TRBD1	TGTGCCAGCAGCCGTGGCGGGACAGGGAGCGAGACCCAGTACTTC	CASSRGGTGSETQYF
many	TRBV15	TRBJ2-7	TRBD1	TGTGCCACCAGCAGGGACAGGGGGGCCGTCAACGAGCAGTACTTC	CATSRDRGAVNEQYF
many	TRBV11-1	TRBJ2-5	TRBD1	TGTGCCAGCAGCTCGGACAGGGTTGAGACCCAGTACTTC	CASSSDRVETQYF
few	TRBV15	TRBJ1-3	.	TGTGCCACCAGCAGAGACCCCGGGGTAGGAAACACCATATATTTT	CATSRDPGVGNTIYF
many	TRBV12-3/TRBV12-4	TRBJ1-2	.	TGTGCCAGCAGCCCTCTCAGGGCTAATGGCTACACCTTC	CASSPLRANGYTF
few	TRBV6-1	TRBJ2-7	TRBD2	TGTGCCAGCAGTATCGGACAGGAGTTAGCGGGAGGGCCCCACGAGCAGTACTTC	CASSIGQELAGGPHEQYF
many	TRBV12-3/TRBV12-4	TRBJ2-7	.	TGTGCCAGCAGAGCTACAGGGCCGGGCGAGCAGTACTTC	CASRATGPGEQYF
.	TRBV7-2	TRBJ2-7	.	TGTGCCAGCAGTTCGTTGTTCTCCCACGAGCAGTACTTC	CASSSLFSHEQYF
many	TRBV2	TRBJ1-2	.	TGTGCCAGCAGTTCTCAACCTACACAAAACTATGGCTACACCTTC	CASSSQPTQNYGYTF
many	TRBV6-2/TRBV6-3	TRBJ1-5	.	TGTGCCAGCAGTTACTGGTCAGGTACGAATCAGCCCCAGCATTTT	CASSYWSGTNQPQHF
.	TRBV2	TRBJ2-1	TRBD1	TGTGCCAGCAGACTGGGACAGGGGGTTTTCGGTGAGCAGTTCTTC	CASRLGQGVFGEQFF
.	TRBV11-1	TRBJ2-7	.	TGTGCCAGCAGCCCAGAGGAGGGATCCTACGAGCAGTACTTC	CASSPEEGSYEQYF
.	TRBV3-1	TRBJ2-7	TRBD2	TGTGCCAGCAGCCAGCTAGCGGGAGCATCTGCCGGGCAGTACTTC	CASSQLAGASAGQYF
.	TRBV18	TRBJ1-2	.	TGTGCCAGCTCACCACCCTCCCGGGGGGCCCACCCCAATGGCTACACCTTC	CASSPPSRGAHPNGYTF
.	TRBV20-1	TRBJ2-1	.	TGCAGTGCTAGTGCGGGGAGAAGTTCCTACAATGAGCAGTTCTTC	CSASAGRSSYNEQFF
many	TRBV29-1	TRBJ1-2	.	TGCAGCGTTGAAGGGGTCGGTTCCTATGGCTACACCTTC	CSVEGVGSYGYTF
.	TRBV3-1	TRBJ2-5	TRBD2	TGTGCCAGCAGCGCAGAGAGGGGACTAGCGAGCCAAGAGACCCAGTACTTC	CASSAERGLASQETQYF
few	TRBV3-1	TRBJ1-4	.	TGTGCCAGCAGCCTCCCGACAGGAAATAATGAAAAACTGTTTTTT	CASSLPTGNNEKLFF
many	TRBV28	TRBJ1-1	TRBD1	TGTGCCAGCAGTTTCGGACAGGGGGCGTACGCTGAAGCTTTCTTT	CASSFGQGAYAEAFF
few	TRBV19	TRBJ2-7	TRBD1	TGTGCCAGTAGTATGGAGACAGGGGCCTACGAGCAGTACTTC	CASSMETGAYEQYF
many	TRBV7-2	TRBJ2-7	.	TGTGCCAGCAGCTTAGACAGCGTTTCCTACGAGCAGTACTTC	CASSLDSVSYEQYF
.	TRBV12-3/TRBV12-4	TRBJ1-1	.	TGTGCCAGCAGTTTAATAGCGGGGCTTGGTGAAGCTTTCTTT	CASSLIAGLGEAFF
few	TRBV19	TRBJ1-5	.	TGTGCCACCACAAGAACGATCGGCAGCAATCAGCCCCAGCATTTT	CATTRTIGSNQPQHF
many	TRBV5-1	TRBJ1-1	TRBD1	TGCGCCAGTCGACAGGGGTACACTGAAGCTTTCTTT	CASRQGYTEAFF
many	TRBV28	TRBJ2-7	.	TGTGCCAGCAGCCCCAGGGACTACGAGCAGTACTTC	CASSPRDYEQYF
many	TRBV2	TRBJ2-7	TRBD2	TGTGCCAGCAGTGAATTACGCGCGCGGGAGGACTACGAGCAGTACTTC	CASSELRAREDYEQYF
.	TRBV2	TRBJ2-3	.	TGTGCCAGCAGTGACTTAGCCAACACAGATACGCAGTATTTT	CASSDLANTDTQYF
.	TRBV12-3/TRBV12-4	TRBJ1-2	TRBD1	TGTGCCAGCAGTAGACAGGGGGCGAGTGGCTACACCTTC	CASSRQGASGYTF
.	TRBV20-1	TRBJ2-6	.	TGCAGTGCCCAACCTCATGGGGCCAACGTCCTGACTTTC	CSAQPHGANVLTF
once	TRBV6-1	TRBJ2-7	.	TGTGCCAGCAGTGAATTGGTAGACTACGAGCAGTACTTC	CASSELVDYEQYF
many	TRBV28	TRBJ2-7	TRBD2	TGTGCCAGCAGAAATGGGGGACTAGTAGAAGTCTACGAGCAGTACTTC	CASRNGGLVEVYEQYF
.	TRBV5-1	TRBJ1-4	TRBD1	TGCGCCAGCAGCTTGAGCAGGGGGAGGAATGAAAAACTGTTTTTT	CASSLSRGRNEKLFF
.	TRBV7-9	TRBJ2-4	TRBD2	TGTGCCAGCAGCGACCTGGGGCGGGAGGAGATCGCCAAAAACATTCAGTACTTC	CASSDLGREEIAKNIQYF
.	TRBV6-2/TRBV6-3	TRBJ2-2	TRBD1	TGTGCCAGCAGGGGACAGGGAGAGCTGTTTTTT	CASRGQGELFF
.	TRBV10-3	TRBJ1-2	.	TGTGCCATCAGTGAAAGGGAGGGGATCTATGGCTACACCTTC	CAISEREGIYGYTF
few	TRBV12-3/TRBV12-4	TRBJ2-5	.	TGTGCCAGCAGTTTAGCGGAGGGGGGGGAGACCCAGTACTTC	CASSLAEGGETQYF
many	TRBV28	TRBJ1-5	TRBD1	TGTGCCAGCAATCTCATGGGACAGAGCAATCAGCCCCAGCATTTT	CASNLMGQSNQPQHF
many	TRBV7-2	TRBJ1-4	.	TGTGCCAGCAGCTCCGAGAGGGAAAAACTGTTTTTT	CASSSEREKLFF
many	TRBV5-1	TRBJ2-2	.	TGCGCCAGCAGCTATGCCGGGGAGCTGTTTTTT	CASSYAGELFF
.	TRBV20-1	TRBJ2-2	TRBD1	TGCAGTGCTAGGGGGATATACTCCGGGACAGACATCCGTACCGGGGAGCTGTTTTTT	CSARGIYSGTDIRTGELFF
.	TRBV11-3	TRBJ1-1	.	TGTGCCAGCAGCTTTCCTGTTTGGGTTAACACTGAAGCTTTCTTT	CASSFPVWVNTEAFF
few	TRBV29-1	TRBJ1-4	.	TGCAGCGTTGCCAGGGATCGGGAAAAACTGTTTTTT	CSVARDREKLFF